This T cell receptor (beta chain) comes out of a study of early T cells in non-severe SARS-CoV-2 infection. TCRdb fed the 5' RACE reads into MiXCR, producing one record per CDR3 protein. The repertoire holds tens of thousands of distinct CDR3 sequences, with around 4.8% as singletons. Germline CDR1 is MDHEN and CDR2 is SYDVKM. This CDR3 has 16 residues. V lost 4 bases and J lost 0, with 14 bases in between. This clonotype showed up many times. The chain links TRBV28 to TRBJ2-3, with D possibly being TRBD1 or TRBD2 (5 bases each). The sequence was collected from an adult who was a healthcare worker with PCR-confirmed SARS-CoV-2 infection or an uninfected control (not recorded which). Sequencing input: whole blood. Here the CDR3 DNA reads TGTGCCAGCAGTTACCGGGGCCCCTTAAGCACAGATACGCAGTATTTT. Its protein is CASSYRGPLSTDTQYF.